A selection of T cell receptor beta chains follows, all from one sample in a study of T cell changes during pregnancy in multiple sclerosis. Repertoires were generated with immunoSEQ multiplex PCR, while TCRdb's copy carries only in-frame clones and drops some. The table has 40,000 to 55,000 clones, around 91% seen once. Here the sequenced sample was CD8+ T cells from peripheral blood mononuclear cells, taken in the second trimester of pregnancy. The source is a female donor with multiple sclerosis, enrolled in a pregnancy study. The CDR3 runs from the conserved cysteine through the conserved F or W. A D gene is named only where the DNA matches it firmly. The listing skips clone size in some rows; elsewhere it reads once, few, many or a size class.

TRBV11-2	TRBD1	TRBJ1-2	.	CASSFSRQGVDYGYTF	TGTGCCAGCAGCTTTAGCCGACAGGGAGTCGACTATGGCTACACCTTC
TRBV27	.	TRBJ2-3	.	CASSPGTLSTDTQYF	TGTGCCAGCAGTCCCGGGACTTTGAGCACAGATACGCAGTATTTT
TRBV9	TRBD1	TRBJ1-6	.	CASSGGQGFSPLHF	TGTGCCAGCAGCGGGGGACAGGGTTTCTCACCCCTCCACTTT
TRBV4-1	TRBD2	TRBJ2-1	.	CASSQSGGVTAYNEQFF	TGCGCCAGCAGCCAGAGCGGGGGGGTCACAGCCTACAATGAGCAGTTCTTC
TRBV7-2	.	TRBJ2-7	.	CASVRASGEQYF	TGTGCCAGCGTGAGGGCCTCCGGGGAGCAGTACTTC
TRBV9	TRBD1	TRBJ1-3	once	CASSDGQEHLTSGNTIYF	TGTGCCAGCAGCGACGGACAGGAACACCTTACCTCTGGAAACACCATATATTTT
TRBV14	.	TRBJ2-1	.	CASSLESGQNNEQFF	TGTGCCAGCAGCCTCGAGTCCGGACAGAACAATGAGCAGTTCTTC
TRBV27	TRBD2	TRBJ2-3	.	CASSPGLAGVLDTQYF	TGTGCCAGCAGTCCCGGACTAGCGGGGGTTTTAGATACGCAGTATTTT
TRBV7-9	.	TRBJ2-5	.	CASSTRTVLRGETQYF	TGTGCCAGCAGCACCCGGACAGTCTTACGCGGAGAGACCCAGTACTTC
TRBV7-8	.	TRBJ2-1	.	CASSLALVWEQFF	TGTGCCAGCAGCCTAGCACTGGTATGGGAGCAGTTCTTC
TRBV6-1	TRBD2	TRBJ2-7	.	CASSEGGGAYEQYF	TGTGCCAGCAGTGAAGGCGGGGGGGCCTACGAGCAGTACTTC
TRBV14	.	TRBJ1-2	.	CASSQDPQGFIYGYTF	TGTGCCAGCAGCCAAGATCCCCAGGGATTTATCTATGGCTACACCTTC
TRBV5-4	.	TRBJ2-5	.	CASWSPLQETQYF	TGTGCCAGCTGGTCTCCACTCCAAGAGACCCAGTACTTC
TRBV4-1	TRBD2	TRBJ2-5	.	CASSRWFSGTQETQYF	TGCGCCAGCAGCCGATGGTTTAGCGGGACACAAGAGACCCAGTACTTC
TRBV7-9	TRBD2	TRBJ2-7	.	CASSPSGDYEQYF	TGTGCCAGCAGCCCCAGCGGGGACTACGAGCAGTACTTC
TRBV7-8	.	TRBJ2-1	.	CASSLVADSYNEQFF	TGTGCCAGCAGCCTGGTCGCGGACTCCTACAATGAGCAGTTCTTC
TRBV13	.	TRBJ1-5	.	CASSSAGQPQHF	TGTGCCAGCAGCTCTGCGGGTCAGCCCCAGCATTTT
TRBV5-6	.	TRBJ1-5	.	CASSLVGEGGDQPQHF	TGTGCCAGCAGCCTTGTGGGTGAGGGAGGAGATCAGCCCCAGCATTTT
TRBV13	.	TRBJ2-7	.	CASSLAGGSYEQYF	TGTGCCAGCAGCTTGGCGGGCGGCTCCTACGAGCAGTACTTC
TRBV6-5	TRBD1	TRBJ1-1	many	CASRLGQGNTEAFF	TGTGCCAGCAGACTGGGACAGGGCAACACTGAAGCTTTCTTT
TRBV6-5	.	TRBJ2-7	.	CASTPVQGYYEQYF	TGTGCCAGCACCCCAGTACAGGGCTACTACGAGCAGTACTTC
TRBV6-5	.	TRBJ2-7	.	CASSYFQALDEQYF	TGTGCCAGCAGTTACTTCCAGGCCCTCGACGAGCAGTACTTC